These 10 T cell receptor beta chains came from one sample sequenced in a study of identical twins. MiXCR, applied by TCRdb to the 5' RACE reads, yields one record per CDR3 protein. In the table there are a few hundred thousand distinct CDR3 sequences, more than 9% of which are singletons. Sequencing was done on a sample of memory T cells sorted from blood. The receptors come from a man in his forties or fifties in good health.

The chain is built from TRBV15 and TRBJ2-1, with D perhaps TRBD2 (6 bases). V dropped 3 bases and J dropped 5 bases, with 20 bases sitting between them. The germline V gene has CDR1 LNHNV and CDR2 YYDKDF (reference sequence). This CDR3 contains 17 residues. The CDR3 protein is CATSRAPGASADNEQFF. The CDR3 coding sequence is TGTGCCACCAGCAGGGCTCCCGGGGCTAGCGCTGACAATGAGCAGTTCTTC.

Ten or more counts support this clonotype. Written as DNA, the CDR3 is TGCGCCAGCAGCCAACCACAGCAGAACACTGAAGCTTTCTTT. This sequence encodes CASSQPQQNTEAFF. The chain carries TRBV4-1 and TRBJ1-1; D is unclear. The V gene's germline CDR1 is MGHRA and CDR2 YSYEKL. CDR3 length equals 14 residues. V was pared by 2 bases and J by 1 base, with 8 bases between.

Details on this clonotype: A much larger clone lies one base from this, so it may be a read error. This chain links TRBV3-1 with TRBJ2-2; a possible D gene is TRBD1 (6 bases). This CDR3 is 17 amino acids long. Looked up from germline, CDR1 is LGHDT and CDR2 is YNNKEL (reference sequence). CDR3 nucleotide sequence: TGTGCCAGCAGCCACTTTCCGGGACAACTTGACACCGGGAAGCTGTTTTTT. Amino acids: CASSHFPGQLDTGKLFF. The full variable domain, with the rest looked up from reference TRBV3-1 and TRBJ2-2, is DTAVSQTPKYLVTQMGNDKSIKCEQNLGHDTMYWYKQDSKKFLKIMFSYNNKELIINETVPNRFSPKSPDKAHLNLHINSLELGDSAVYFCASSHFPGQLDTGKLFFGEGSRLTVL.

V is TRBV6-2 or TRBV6-3 and J is TRBJ2-5; a weak D match, TRBD1 (6 bases). Germline V gene lookup returns CDR1 MNHEY and CDR2 SVGEGT. This CDR3 spans 13 amino acids. V lost 5 bases to trimming and J lost 4 bases, with 11 bases between them. The CDR3 nucleotides are TGTGCCAGCAGTGACAGGAATGCAGAGACCCAGTACTTC. Translating gives CASSDRNAETQYF.

There are a few counts of this clonotype. The chain has TRBV29-1 and TRBJ2-2; D is ambiguous. Trimming shortened V by 7 bases and J by 4 bases, and 13 bases separated the two germline ends. The CDR3 has 13 amino acids. In germline, CDR1 is SQVTM, CDR2 ANQGSEA. CDR3 residues: CSGKDAPTGELFF. In DNA, the CDR3 is TGCAGCGGGAAGGACGCCCCCACCGGGGAGCTGTTTTTT.

This clonotype appeared many times. J is TRBJ2-7 and V is TRBV4-1; D may match TRBD1 or TRBD2 (5 bases each). Germline lookup yields CDR1 MGHRA and CDR2 YSYEKL. This CDR3 has 13 amino acids. V lost 1 base and J lost 5, with 9 bases in between. As DNA, the CDR3 is TGCGCCAGCAGCCAAGTTGGGGGACACGAGCAGTACTTC. Amino acid sequence: CASSQVGGHEQYF.

This clonotype has ten or more counts. This chain links TRBV20-1 with TRBJ1-5; a possible D gene is TRBD1 (5 bases). The CDR3 runs 13 residues. The germline V gene has CDR1 DFQATT and CDR2 SNEGSKA (reference sequence). V was cut by 6 bases and J by 4 bases, with 13 bases left in between. CDR3 loop: CSAGVNSNQPQHF. CDR3 sequence (DNA): TGCAGTGCAGGGGTCAATTCAAATCAGCCCCAGCATTTT.

This clonotype was detected ten times or more. The chain is built from TRBV4-3 and TRBJ1-5; 8 bases are shared with TRBD1. V shed 0 bases and J 1 base; nucleotides not matched to a gene: 8. From germline, CDR1 is LGHNA and CDR2 YSLEER. The CDR3 runs 18 residues. CDR3 loop: CASSQDLDRGFSNQPQHF. The CDR3, as DNA: TGCGCCAGCAGCCAAGATCTTGACAGGGGATTCAGCAATCAGCCCCAGCATTTT.

The gene calls are TRBV3-1 and TRBJ2-5; no definite D call. This CDR3 is 13 amino acids long. From germline, CDR1 is LGHDT and CDR2 YNNKEL (reference sequence). Deletions cut 3 bases from V and 0 bases from J, with 5 bases between. CDR3 DNA: TGTGCCAGCAGCCACAGCTACCAAGAGACCCAGTACTTC. Translated, it gives CASSHSYQETQYF.

This clonotype appeared many times. Here the CDR3 DNA reads TGTGCCAGCAGCGTAGAAGCGGGAGGAGCAGATACGCAGTATTTT. Translation: CASSVEAGGADTQYF. The gene calls are TRBV9 and TRBJ2-3; TRBD2 aligns across 9 bases. After removal of 0 bases from V and 4 bases from J, the junction contained 3 bases not matched to a gene. CDR3 length equals 15 residues. CDR1 is SGDLS, CDR2 YYNGEE, per germline.